This TCR beta chain was obtained from a study of identical twins. This clonotype was recorded at least ten times. TCRdb processed the 5' RACE reads anew with MiXCR; each CDR3 protein has one entry. The sample lists about 700,000 distinct CDR3 sequences, 5.5% to 6.5% seen once, with approximately 2% in the top ten. The sample was naive T cells sorted from blood. This receptor was taken from a man between 18 and 29 years old in good health.

The CDR3 nucleotides are TGTGCCAGCAGCGCCAGTCCGGGACTAGCGGGAGAAGAGACCCAGTACTTC. Translated, it gives CASSASPGLAGEETQYF. The chain carries TRBV9 and TRBJ2-5; 14 nucleotides match TRBD2. After removal of 3 bases from V and 3 bases from J, the junction contained 7 bases not matched to a gene. Germline V gene lookup returns CDR1 SGDLS and CDR2 YYNGEE. The CDR3 totals 17 residues.